This TCR beta chain was captured in a study of cytomegalovirus exposure and HLA in healthy donors. Germline CDR1 and CDR2: LNHDA and SQIVND (reference sequence). The CDR3 covers 13 residues. Trimming removed 5 bases from V and 3 bases from J, with 10 bases in between. General study results and limits: TCR beta V- and J-gene trimming, according to a later analysis, was linked to a missense DCLRE1C variant. Judged likely to be a sequencing artifact was a cluster of highly shared sequence variants. HLA-A and HLA-B allele assignments for most subjects were reportedly predicted accurately using TCR beta sequences. The authors assumed roughly uniform sequencing depth across donors for presence/absence analyses.

The PCR used 60 Vbeta and 13 Jbeta primers. Assay used: immunoSEQ multiplex PCR; TCRdb lists only in-frame clones, some missing. Of 100,000 to 150,000 clones listed, over 70% are singletons. As concerns this clone: Its specificity is not known.

This clonotype originated in a woman aged 50 to 65 in good health and CMV-seronegative. The rearrangement uses TRBV19 and TRBJ1-2; possibly TRBD1 for D (5 bases). The sequencing sample was made of PBMCs. CDR3: CASSFDRDYGYTF. CDR3 nucleotide sequence: TGTGCCAGTAGTTTCGACAGAGACTATGGCTACACCTTC. The variable domain in full, completed from reference TRBV19 and TRBJ1-2, reads DGGITQSPKYLFRKEGQNVTLSCEQNLNHDAMYWYRQDPGQGLRLIYYSQIVNDFQKGDIAEGYSVSREKKESFPLTVTSAQKNPTAFYLCASSFDRDYGYTFGSGTRLTVV.